This paragraph reports one T cell receptor (beta chain). Antigen: not known. Germline V gene data show CDR1 as SGHNT and CDR2 as YYREEE (reference sequence). The germline V and J ends were trimmed by 7 bases and 6 bases, with 11 bases remaining between them. The CDR3 is 12 residues long. The data belong to a study of cytomegalovirus exposure and HLA in healthy donors. Study-wide points: Some highly shared sequence variants likely arose as a pipeline artifact. A later analysis revealed that TCR association rates differed between HLA loci, peaking at DRB1 and bottoming out at HLA-C.

Researchers ran the PCR with 60 Vbeta and 13 Jbeta primers. Original processing notes: Roughly 11 million shared chains were among the roughly 78 million unique TCR beta chains that a later analysis counted. Using immunoSEQ multiplex PCR, the repertoire was profiled, and TCRdb retains in-frame clones only, with some absent. That table supplies the V and J calls and clone size; D and trimming were determined from the DNA. The profile shows around 140,000 clones, around 82% of them singletons. The material sequenced was PBMCs. The TCR sequence derives from a woman under 30 in good health and CMV-seropositive. The chain has TRBV5-4 and TRBJ2-1; possible D gene TRBD2, 5 bases. The DNA of the CDR3 is TGTGCCAGCGCGGGCCAAGGCAATGAGCAGTTCTTC. Residues: CASAGQGNEQFF.